What follows are 3 T cell receptor beta chains derived from one specimen sequenced in a study of CD8 T cells in ankylosing spondylitis. Findings of the study overall: Blood of patients with ankylosing spondylitis appeared to be characterized by a TCR beta motif of eight highly homologous variants.

Antigens for these TCRs are unknown. Using its own MiXCR run on the 5' RACE reads, TCRdb lists one record per CDR3 protein. This sample has about 450,000 distinct CDR3 sequences; about 25% occur once, and the top ten carry 0.85% to 1%. Sequencing was performed on blood, either unsorted or a sorted T cell fraction (not recorded which). The receptors shown here come from a male donor with ankylosing spondylitis.

This clonotype was counted between two and nine times. The V gene is TRBV12-3 or TRBV12-4, the J gene TRBJ1-4; tentatively, D is TRBD1 (5 bases). Trimming removed 3 bases at V and 11 bases at J, with 19 bases between. CDR3 length: 15 amino acids. The CDR3 spells CASSLGDSSLGKLFF. The CDR3 DNA reads TGTGCCAGCAGTTTGGGGGACTCGAGCTTAGGGAAACTGTTTTTT.

The sample holds a few counts of this clonotype. This chain connects TRBV7-9 to TRBJ1-1; D gene ambiguous. V was cut by 1 base and J by 4 bases, with 7 bases left in between. Germline loops: CDR1 SEHNR, CDR2 FQNEAQ (reference sequence). This CDR3 has 13 residues. DNA for the CDR3: TGTGCCAGCAGCTTAGAGAGGCGCACTGAAGCTTTCTTT. Amino acids: CASSLERRTEAFF.

The chain has TRBV20-1 and TRBJ2-1, with no clear D. Germline V gene data show CDR1 as DFQATT and CDR2 as SNEGSKA (reference sequence). V lost 6 bases to trimming and J lost 7 bases, with 10 bases between them. This CDR3 spans 11 amino acids. The CDR3 DNA reads as TGCAGTGCCACATACGTAAATGAGCAGTTCTTC. Translating it yields CSATYVNEQFF.